What follows are 17 T cell receptor beta chains derived from one specimen sequenced in a study of neoadjuvant nivolumab and ipilimumab in lung cancer. Here immunoSEQ multiplex PCR was the method, and the copy in TCRdb shows in-frame clones only, minus some. The repertoire has approximately 23,000 clones, approximately 82% of them found once; the top ten carry about 21%. This specimen consisted of peripheral blood, obtained before neoadjuvant nivolumab, alone or with ipilimumab. Every receptor here comes from an adult with non-small cell lung cancer.

This chain joins TRBV9 and TRBJ2-7; TRBD2 is a possible D gene (6 bases). CDR1 and CDR2 (germline): SGDLS, YYNGEE. Deletions cut 10 bases from V and 7 bases from J, with 12 bases between. The CDR3 contains 10 residues. CDR3 protein: CAPRGREQYF. The CDR3 bases are TGTGCCCCCCGGGGGAGGGAGCAGTACTTC.

The J gene is TRBJ2-1, the V gene TRBV7-2; TRBD2 matches at 8 bases. This CDR3 comprises 15 residues. Germline-derived CDR1 and CDR2 are SGHTA and FQGNSA. V lost 2 bases to trimming and J lost 7 bases; unmatched junction nucleotides: 7. The chain's CDR3 is CASSLNKRERNEQFF. DNA of the CDR3: TGTGCCAGCAGCTTAAATAAGCGGGAGAGGAATGAGCAGTTCTTC.

The chain uses TRBV11-2 and TRBJ1-1, with D perhaps TRBD1 (6 bases). CDR1 is SGHAT, CDR2 FQNNGV, per germline. CDR3 length equals 15 residues. Trimming stripped 4 bases from V and 1 base from J, with 13 bases between. In nucleotides, the CDR3 is TGTGCCAGCAGCTCCGGCGGGGGCGGGAACACTGAAGCTTTCTTT. Translation: CASSSGGGGNTEAFF.

The chain carries TRBV7-2 and TRBJ2-7; weak D call: TRBD2 (6 bases). This CDR3 has 14 amino acids. The germline CDR1 and CDR2 sequences are SGHTA and FQGNSA. V was clipped by 4 bases and J by 6 bases, with 16 bases between them. CDR3 in amino acids: CASSSGLATVEQYF. In nucleotides, the CDR3 is TGTGCCAGCAGCTCGGGACTCGCGACGGTCGAGCAGTACTTC.

The rearrangement uses TRBV7-3 and TRBJ2-7; D not certain. V shed 5 bases and J shed 0 bases, with 11 bases lying between them. The CDR3 runs to 14 residues. Germline CDR1 SGHTA, CDR2 FQGTGA. CDR3 bases: TGTGCCAGCAGCCCTAATATAGCCTCCTACGAGCAGTACTTC. Protein product: CASSPNIASYEQYF.

CDR3 amino acids: CASRGRDTEAFF. The CDR3 DNA sequence: TGTGCCAGCAGGGGCAGGGACACTGAAGCTTTCTTT. The chain joins TRBV7-9 to TRBJ1-1; tentative D call: TRBD1 (5 bases). Germline-derived CDR1 and CDR2 are SEHNR and FQNEAQ (reference sequence). The CDR3 is 12 residues long. V was shortened by 6 bases and J by 3 bases, with 8 bases between the two germline ends.

The chain joins TRBV4-3 to TRBJ1-5; no firm D call. Per germline, CDR1 LGHNA and CDR2 YSLEER. Trimming removed 11 bases at V and 2 bases at J, with 10 bases between. The CDR3 sequence is 12 residues long. The CDR3 loop is CARGSGNQPQHF. The CDR3 DNA follows: TGCGCCCGTGGGTCGGGCAATCAGCCCCAGCATTTT.

The rearrangement links TRBV5-1 to TRBJ1-2; TRBD1 matches at 8 bases. The CDR3 runs to 16 residues. After removal of 4 bases from V and 4 bases from J, the junction contained 12 bases not matched to a gene. Germline values: CDR1 SGHRS, CDR2 YFSETQ. CDR3 coding DNA: TGCGCCAGCAGCGAAACCGGGACAGGCACCTCCTATGGCTACACCTTC. Its protein product is CASSETGTGTSYGYTF.

This chain links TRBV30 with TRBJ1-1; D may be TRBD1 (6 bases). Germline assignment: CDR1 GTSNPN and CDR2 SVGIG (reference sequence). The V end lost 2 bases, the J end lost 4 bases, and 8 bases lay between the germline ends. There are 12 residues in the CDR3. The CDR3 DNA sequence: TGTGCCTGGAGTCTAGGGGGCACTGAAGCTTTCTTT. It translates to CAWSLGGTEAFF. The variable domain in full, with the rest retrieved from reference TRBV30 and TRBJ1-1, is SQTIHQWPATLVQPVGSPLSLECTVEGTSNPNLYWYRQAAGRGLQLLFYSVGIGQISSEVPQNLSASRPQDRQFILSSKKLLLSDSGFYLCAWSLGGTEAFFGQGTRLTVV.

The chain links TRBV11-3 to TRBJ1-4, with D possibly matching TRBD1 (6 bases). The CDR3 extends over 15 amino acids. V was trimmed by 4 bases and J by 3 bases, leaving 12 bases between them. Germline V CDR1 and CDR2: SGHNT, YENEEA. CDR3 DNA sequence: TGTGCCAGCAGCTCGTCCGGGACACCTAATGAAAAACTGTTTTTT. Its translation: CASSSSGTPNEKLFF.

V gene TRBV7-4 combines with J gene TRBJ1-1; 7 bases map to TRBD1. The ends lost 5 bases at V and 4 bases at J; junction bases unmatched: 16. This CDR3 contains 17 residues. Looked up from germline, CDR1 is SGHVT and CDR2 is SQSDAQ. The DNA of the CDR3 is TGTGCCAGCAGCCTTCCTCCCTCCATACAGGGGTCCACTGAAGCTTTCTTT. This sequence encodes CASSLPPSIQGSTEAFF.

The rearrangement links TRBV5-1 to TRBJ1-5; a weak D match, TRBD1 (5 bases). Trimming removed 2 bases from V and 5 bases from J, with 8 bases in between. The germline gives CDR1 SGHRS, CDR2 YFSETQ. There are 13 residues in the CDR3. In DNA, the CDR3 is TGCGCCAGCAGCTTAGGCAGGGATCAGCCCCAGCATTTT. This encodes CASSLGRDQPQHF.

This clone has only a few counts. V usage is TRBV5-1 and J usage is TRBJ2-1; 8 nucleotides line up with TRBD1. This CDR3 contains 16 residues. Trimming took 2 bases from V and 0 from J; bases not matched to a gene: 4. Per germline, CDR1 SGHRS and CDR2 YFSETQ. This CDR3 is CASSLTGGSSYNEQFF. The DNA for the CDR3 is TGCGCCAGCAGCTTAACAGGGGGGAGCTCCTACAATGAGCAGTTCTTC.

V and J are TRBV5-1 and TRBJ2-1; the match to TRBD2 covers 8 bases. Trimming at V came to 5 bases and at J to 9 bases, leaving 22 bases not matched to a gene. This CDR3 has 18 amino acids. Germline V gene sequence: CDR1 SGHRS, CDR2 YFSETQ. CDR3: CASSAGGPGAGTESEQFF. The DNA for the CDR3 is TGCGCCAGCAGTGCGGGGGGACCGGGAGCAGGGACGGAGAGTGAGCAGTTCTTC.

This chain joins TRBV4-2 and TRBJ2-2; 8 positions match TRBD2. The CDR3 has 15 residues. Trimming at V came to 5 bases and at J to 3 bases, leaving 5 bases not matched to a gene. The germline V gene has CDR1 LGHNA and CDR2 YNFKEQ. The CDR3, as DNA: TGTGCCAGCAGCTATTCCGGGGGGGACACCGGGGAGCTGTTTTTT. This translates into CASSYSGGDTGELFF.

The genes are TRBV7-2 and TRBJ2-1, with a possible D match to TRBD2 (5 bases). CDR1 SGHTA and CDR2 FQGNSA come from the germline V gene. The CDR3 runs to 14 residues. V was clipped by 5 bases and J by 0 bases, with 8 bases between them. For the CDR3, the DNA is TGTGCCAGCAGCCGGAGGAGCTCCTACAATGAGCAGTTCTTC. Its translation: CASSRRSSYNEQFF.

The CDR3 DNA follows: TGTGCCAGTAGTATAGGTGGATATTCTAGCACAGATACGCAGTATTTT. Translation: CASSIGGYSSTDTQYF. The V gene is TRBV19, the J gene TRBJ2-3; D is unresolved. V lost 1 base and J lost 0, with 11 bases in between. From germline, CDR1 is LNHDA and CDR2 SQIVND (reference sequence). The CDR3 contains 16 residues.